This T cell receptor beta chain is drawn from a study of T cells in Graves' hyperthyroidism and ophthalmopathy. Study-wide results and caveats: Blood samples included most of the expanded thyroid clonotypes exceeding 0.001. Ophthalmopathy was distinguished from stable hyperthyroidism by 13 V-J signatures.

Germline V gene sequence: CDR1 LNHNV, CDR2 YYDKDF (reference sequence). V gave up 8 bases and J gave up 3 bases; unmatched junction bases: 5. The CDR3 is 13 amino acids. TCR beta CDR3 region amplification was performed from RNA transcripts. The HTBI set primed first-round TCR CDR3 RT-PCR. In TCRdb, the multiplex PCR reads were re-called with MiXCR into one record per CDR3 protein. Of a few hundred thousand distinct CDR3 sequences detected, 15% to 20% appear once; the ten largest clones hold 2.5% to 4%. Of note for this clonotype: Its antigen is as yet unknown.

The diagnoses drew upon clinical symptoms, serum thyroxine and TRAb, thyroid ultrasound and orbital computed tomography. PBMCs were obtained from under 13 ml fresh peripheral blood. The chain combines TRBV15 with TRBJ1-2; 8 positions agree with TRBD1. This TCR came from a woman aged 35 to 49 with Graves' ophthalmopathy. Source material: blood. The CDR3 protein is CATSIQGDYGYTF. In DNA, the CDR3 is TGTGCCACCTCGATACAGGGGGACTATGGCTACACCTTC.